A selection of T cell receptor beta chains follows, all from one sample in a study of PD-L1 blockade in urothelial cancer. This table comes from immunoSEQ multiplex PCR, and its TCRdb copy is limited to in-frame clones, with some not included. Found here are just under 40,000 clones, about nine tenths of them singletons; the top ten hold over 9%. Material: PBMCs, obtained around atezolizumab (anti-PD-L1) treatment. The receptors here all came from a woman aged 55 to 70 with urothelial cancer. Both conserved end residues are part of each CDR3. Fields, in order: D gene, J gene, V gene, clone size, CDR3 protein, CDR3 DNA. A D gene is named only where the DNA matches it firmly. Part of the rows lack a size; the others show once, few, many or a class for expanded clones.

. TRBJ2-7 TRBV28 . CASSFRGASSYEQYF TGTGCCAGCAGTTTCAGGGGGGCTTCCTCCTACGAGCAGTACTTC
. TRBJ1-1 TRBV27 . CASSLAGEAEAFF TGTGCCAGCAGTTTAGCGGGGGAGGCTGAAGCTTTCTTT
. TRBJ1-4 TRBV7-8 . CASSLGGGVSREKLFF TGTGCCAGCAGCTTAGGAGGAGGGGTCTCGAGGGAAAAACTGTTTTTT
. TRBJ2-7 TRBV7-6 . CASSPRGVESYEQYF TGTGCCAGCAGCCCTAGGGGCGTCGAATCCTACGAGCAGTACTTC
TRBD1 TRBJ1-1 TRBV19 . CASSRDRADEAFF TGTGCCAGTAGCCGGGACAGGGCTGATGAAGCTTTCTTT
TRBD1 TRBJ1-2 TRBV28 . CASSLWGPGVQGQANYGYTF TGTGCCAGCAGTTTATGGGGCCCCGGTGTTCAGGGACAGGCGAACTATGGCTACACCTTC
TRBD2 TRBJ2-1 TRBV19 . CASSTTSGRAGEQFF TGTGCCAGTAGTACGACTAGCGGGAGGGCCGGGGAGCAGTTCTTC
TRBD1 TRBJ1-4 TRBV18 . CASCRGRNEKLFF TGTGCCAGCTGCAGGGGGAGGAATGAAAAACTGTTTTTT
. TRBJ2-6 TRBV11-1 . CASSTTGSGANVLTF TGTGCCAGCAGCACAACAGGGTCTGGGGCCAACGTCCTGACTTTC
. TRBJ1-2 TRBV30 . CAWRKETVGNYGYTF TGTGCCTGGAGAAAAGAGACAGTGGGTAACTATGGCTACACCTTC
TRBD1 TRBJ2-7 TRBV5-4 . CASSLQGASYEQYF TGTGCCAGCAGCTTGCAGGGGGCCTCCTACGAGCAGTACTTC
. TRBJ1-1 TRBV18 . CASSPSRGTEAFF TGTGCCAGCTCACCCTCCAGGGGCACTGAAGCTTTCTTT
TRBD1 TRBJ1-2 TRBV7-9 . CASRPPGQGFYGYTF TGTGCCAGCAGACCTCCGGGACAGGGTTTCTATGGCTACACCTTC
. TRBJ2-3 TRBV7-2 . CASSPRTPAGTQYF TGTGCCAGCAGCCCCAGGACTCCCGCGGGGACGCAGTATTTT
. TRBJ1-1 TRBV5-4 . CASSLRVAWTANTEAFF TGTGCCAGCAGCTTGAGGGTTGCGTGGACAGCGAACACTGAAGCTTTCTTT
. TRBJ2-5 TRBV9 few CASSADQATETQYF TGTGCCAGCAGCGCTGACCAGGCCACAGAGACCCAGTACTTC
. TRBJ1-4 TRBV11-2 . CASSLFDTLNEKLFF TGTGCCAGCAGCTTATTCGACACCCTTAATGAAAAACTGTTTTTT
TRBD2 TRBJ2-3 TRBV28 . CASSFSSGYSTDTQYF TGTGCCAGCAGTTTTTCTAGCGGCTATAGCACAGATACGCAGTATTTT
TRBD2 TRBJ2-3 TRBV19 once CASSIPPGLAGPTDTQYF TGTGCCAGTAGTATTCCCCCGGGACTAGCGGGCCCCACAGATACGCAGTATTTT
. TRBJ2-7 TRBV6-1 . CASSDGGRTPEQYF TGTGCCAGCAGTGACGGAGGGAGGACCCCCGAGCAGTACTTC
. TRBJ2-5 TRBV9 . CASSGPTPGETQYF TGTGCCAGCAGCGGACCGACCCCGGGAGAGACCCAGTACTTC
TRBD2 TRBJ2-5 TRBV18 . CASSPLAGDQETQYF TGTGCCAGCTCACCACTAGCGGGGGACCAAGAGACCCAGTACTTC
. TRBJ1-1 TRBV27 . CASSLTKNTEAFF TGTGCCAGCAGTTTAACAAAGAACACTGAAGCTTTCTTT
TRBD2 TRBJ2-3 TRBV28 once CASSLPGGGTDTQYF TGTGCCAGCAGTCTGCCGGGAGGTGGAACAGATACGCAGTATTTT
. TRBJ2-1 TRBV5-1 once CASSSLPKTRVNEQFF TGCGCCAGCAGCTCTCTACCGAAGACTAGAGTCAATGAGCAGTTCTTC
TRBD2 TRBJ2-7 TRBV19 few CASTQGLAGVGEQYF TGTGCCAGCACCCAGGGACTAGCGGGAGTTGGGGAGCAGTACTTC
TRBD2 TRBJ2-7 TRBV7-2 . CASSLAPGTSGRQYF TGTGCCAGCAGCTTAGCCCCCGGGACTAGCGGGAGGCAGTACTTC
TRBD1 TRBJ1-5 TRBV5-6 . CASSLARQGPGQPQHF TGTGCCAGCAGCCTTGCCCGACAGGGGCCGGGTCAGCCCCAGCATTTT
TRBD1 TRBJ2-2 TRBV28 . CASSPADRYTGELFF TGTGCCAGCAGTCCAGCGGACAGGTACACCGGGGAGCTGTTTTTT
TRBD1 TRBJ2-3 TRBV2 . CASTRGRTFTDTQYF TGTGCCAGCACGAGGGGGCGGACCTTCACAGATACGCAGTATTTT
. TRBJ1-5 TRBV2 . CASSEGGGAHQPQHF TGTGCCAGCAGTGAAGGTGGGGGGGCCCATCAGCCCCAGCATTTT
TRBD1 TRBJ1-2 TRBV11-2 . CASSRDRDYGYTF TGTGCCAGCAGCCGGGACAGGGACTATGGCTACACCTTC
. TRBJ1-5 TRBV9 . CASSVLNQPQHF TGTGCCAGCAGCGTCCTCAATCAGCCCCAGCATTTT
. TRBJ1-4 TRBV11-2 . CASSLDRTANEKLFF TGTGCCAGCAGCTTAGATCGTACAGCTAATGAAAAACTGTTTTTT
TRBD1 TRBJ2-1 TRBV28 . CASRISTGAYNEQFF TGTGCCAGCAGAATTTCGACAGGGGCCTACAATGAGCAGTTCTTC
TRBD1 TRBJ2-7 TRBV6-1 . CASSGTPGQGSEQYF TGTGCCAGCAGTGGGACACCGGGACAGGGATCCGAGCAGTACTTC
. TRBJ2-7 TRBV29-1 . CSVAIGAYEQYF TGCAGCGTTGCGATAGGGGCCTACGAGCAGTACTTC
TRBD2 TRBJ2-1 TRBV9 . CASSASGIPYNEQFF TGTGCCAGCAGCGCGAGCGGGATCCCCTACAATGAGCAGTTCTTC
. TRBJ2-7 TRBV4-2 . CASSPGPGDTYEQYF TGTGCCAGCAGCCCCGGTCCGGGAGATACCTACGAGCAGTACTTC
. TRBJ2-7 TRBV28 . CASSFPQGLLSYEQYF TGTGCCAGCAGTTTTCCGCAGGGCCTCTTATCCTACGAGCAGTACTTC
TRBD1 TRBJ2-7 TRBV4-1 . CASSLAQGVDEQYF TGCGCCAGCAGCCTAGCACAGGGGGTGGACGAGCAGTACTTC
TRBD1 TRBJ1-2 TRBV28 . CASSVGQGDYGYTF TGTGCCAGCAGTGTCGGACAGGGGGACTATGGCTACACCTTC
TRBD2 TRBJ2-1 TRBV5-1 . CASSPVGTSGRGYEQFF TGCGCCAGCAGTCCCGTGGGGACTAGCGGGAGGGGTTATGAGCAGTTCTTC
. TRBJ1-5 TRBV27 . CASSLIGSSNQPQHF TGTGCCAGCAGTTTAATAGGGAGTAGCAATCAGCCCCAGCATTTT